These 14 T cell receptor beta chains were all obtained from the same sample, sequenced in a study of cytomegalovirus exposure and HLA in healthy donors. The PCR was carried out with 60 Vbeta primers and 13 Jbeta primers. Sequencing was performed with immunoSEQ multiplex PCR; in TCRdb, only in-frame clones are kept and a portion is missing. The sample lists 250,000 to 350,000 clones; 80% were seen once. Input material: PBMCs. The receptor source for this set is a girl between 2 and 10 years old in good health and CMV-seronegative.

The rearrangement links TRBV6-5 to TRBJ2-7; D is possibly TRBD1 (5 bases). The length of the CDR3 is 13 residues. Germline CDR1 MNHEY, CDR2 SVGAGI. The V gene lost 8 bases and the J gene lost 3 bases, with 14 bases spanning the gap. The CDR3 DNA reads TGTGCCAGCCGACAGTTTAATGACTACGAGCAGTACTTC. It specifies CASRQFNDYEQYF.

J is TRBJ2-5 and V is TRBV14, with D possibly matching TRBD1 (6 bases). This CDR3 comprises 15 residues. Germline V gene data show CDR1 as SGHDN and CDR2 as FVKESK. V lost 2 bases, J lost 3 bases, and 13 bases lay in between. In DNA form, the CDR3 reads TGTGCCAGCAGCCAAAGTTCACAGGGTAAAGAGACCCAGTACTTC. Its protein product is CASSQSSQGKETQYF.

The rearrangement joins TRBV5-6 to TRBJ1-5; perhaps TRBD1 as D (6 bases). Per the germline V gene, CDR1 is SGHDT and CDR2 is YYEEEE. This CDR3 region has 14 residues. V was cut by 1 base and J by 7 bases, with 12 bases left in between. CDR3 sequence reads: CASSLLAGEQPQHF. The DNA for the CDR3 is TGTGCCAGCAGCTTGTTAGCAGGGGAACAGCCCCAGCATTTT.

This clone was seen only once. The chain links TRBV7-9 to TRBJ1-6; 10 bases are a match to TRBD1. The V gene's germline CDR1 is SEHNR and CDR2 FQNEAQ (reference sequence). The CDR3 loop spans 14 amino acids. After removal of 8 bases from V and 10 bases from J, the junction contained 8 bases not matched to a gene. The CDR3 loop reads CASGTGTGVSPLHF. As DNA, the CDR3 is TGTGCCAGCGGCACCGGGACAGGGGTCTCACCCCTCCACTTT.

The V call is TRBV9, the J call TRBJ2-3; 15 bases agree with TRBD2. CDR1 is SGDLS and CDR2 is YYNGEE in the germline V gene. J was trimmed by 1 base and V by 4 bases; bases with no gene match: 4. This CDR3 spans 17 amino acids. The CDR3 sequence is CASSNGLAGGGTDTQYF. DNA of the CDR3: TGTGCCAGCAGCAACGGACTAGCGGGGGGGGGCACAGATACGCAGTATTTT.

CDR3: CASSHTSGSQDTQYF. The CDR3 region has the DNA TGCGCCAGCAGCCATACTAGCGGGAGCCAGGATACGCAGTATTTT. The chain couples TRBV4-1 to TRBJ2-3; 11 nucleotides line up with TRBD2. The V gene end was trimmed by 3 bases and the J gene end by 6 bases; junction bases not matched to a gene: 5. The germline gives CDR1 MGHRA, CDR2 YSYEKL. The CDR3 is 15 amino acids.

The rearrangement links TRBV2 to TRBJ1-2; 7 nucleotides agree with TRBD1. The length of the CDR3 is 13 residues. Germline assignment: CDR1 SNHLY and CDR2 FYNNEI. V shed 4 bases, J shed 7 bases, and the junction held 6 bases outside the gene matches. Here the CDR3 reads CASSAQGELGYTF. In DNA form, the CDR3 reads TGTGCCAGCAGTGCTCAGGGGGAGCTTGGCTACACCTTC.

Details on this clone: Within the sample, other DNA sequences also encode this same CDR3. This CDR3 is CASSMTSGSLETQYF. The CDR3 region has the DNA TGTGCCAGTAGTATGACTAGCGGGAGTTTGGAGACCCAGTACTTC. The chain employs TRBV19 and TRBJ2-5, with TRBD2 identical over 12 bases. Germline V gene lookup returns CDR1 LNHDA and CDR2 SQIVND (reference sequence). V shed 3 bases and J 5 bases; nucleotides not matched to a gene: 4. This CDR3 is 15 amino acids long.

This chain joins TRBV28 and TRBJ2-7, with D possibly matching TRBD1 (6 bases). The CDR3 has 15 amino acids. V dropped 7 bases and J dropped 2 bases, with 18 bases sitting between them. CDR1 and CDR2 (germline): MDHEN, SYDVKM. For the CDR3, the DNA is TGTGCCAGCAACCCGACAGGCCGAATACCCTACGAGCAGTACTTC. This sequence encodes CASNPTGRIPYEQYF.

The CDR3 sequence: CASSLARDRDSYEQYF. As DNA, the CDR3 is TGTGCCAGCAGCTTAGCTCGGGACAGGGACTCCTACGAGCAGTACTTC. The genes are TRBV7-8 and TRBJ2-7, with 9 nucleotides matching TRBD1. Trimming cost V 0 bases and J 0 bases; bases outside gene matches: 3. Germline CDR1 SGHVS, CDR2 FQNEAQ. This CDR3 region has 16 residues.

The V and J genes are TRBV5-1 and TRBJ2-5, with D perhaps TRBD2 (5 bases). CDR1 and CDR2 (germline): SGHRS, YFSETQ. The V end was cut by 4 bases, the J end by 1 base, with 8 bases between. This CDR3 has 13 amino acids. CDR3 loop: CASSPGSQETQYF. The DNA of the CDR3 is TGCGCCAGCAGCCCGGGGAGCCAAGAGACCCAGTACTTC.

V is TRBV7-2 and J is TRBJ1-5; possible D gene TRBD1, 5 bases. This CDR3 spans 15 amino acids. The V gene's germline CDR1 is SGHTA and CDR2 FQGNSA. Trimming left V 5 bases short and J 6 bases short, with 17 bases between. CDR3 nucleotide sequence: TGTGCCAGCAGCGGCAGGACACCACCCTCTCAGCCCCAGCATTTT. Its translation: CASSGRTPPSQPQHF.

The chain combines TRBV7-9 with TRBJ2-1; 10 bases align to TRBD2. This CDR3 has 16 residues. Germline V gives CDR1 SEHNR, CDR2 FQNEAQ (reference sequence). Trimming removed 2 bases from V and 6 bases from J; junction bases left unmatched: 7. CDR3: CASSLFRTSGTNEQFF. The CDR3 DNA is TGTGCCAGCAGCTTATTTAGAACTAGCGGGACCAATGAGCAGTTCTTC.

The rearrangement uses TRBV7-8 and TRBJ2-1; 7 nucleotides match TRBD2. Trimming took 1 base from V and 10 from J; bases not matched to a gene: 13. CDR1 is SGHVS, CDR2 FQNEAQ, per germline. The CDR3 consists of 16 residues. The CDR3 region is CASSLEGRGRAREQFF. For the CDR3, the DNA is TGTGCCAGCAGCTTAGAAGGACGTGGGAGGGCCCGCGAGCAGTTCTTC.